This TCR beta chain was found in a study of OX40 agonist ivuxolimab in advanced cancers. Background on the study: Patients with prior anti-PD-1, anti-PD-L1 or anti-CTLA-4 therapy were eligible; 40% had some. Study conclusions and caveats: Certain nonresponders likewise exhibited a low normalized T-cell clonal expansion. In the expanded peripheral T cells, antigen specificity was never determined.

TCRdb's table, derived via immunoSEQ multiplex PCR, lists solely in-frame clones and lacks some. The data show approximately 77,000 clones, with approximately 86% seen just once and 1.5% to 2% held by the top ten. Sampled blood was obtained at baseline, cycle 4 day 1, and cycle 7 day 1. Per the germline V gene, CDR1 is SGDLS and CDR2 is YYNGEE. The CDR3 loop spans 15 amino acids. V trimming: 5 bases; J trimming: 4 bases; junction bases outside the gene matches: 12. Regarding this clone: The target antigen is unknown.

This clonotype originated in an adult with an advanced solid tumor such as melanoma, head and neck, liver or kidney cancer. V usage is TRBV9 and J usage is TRBJ2-7, with 7 bases aligning to TRBD1. Sequences were derived from CD4+ or CD8+ T cells sorted from blood, sampled in a trial of the OX40 agonist ivuxolimab. CDR3 bases: TGTGCCAGCAGTGCAGCCGGGACAGCACAATACGAGCAGTACTTC. It encodes CASSAAGTAQYEQYF.